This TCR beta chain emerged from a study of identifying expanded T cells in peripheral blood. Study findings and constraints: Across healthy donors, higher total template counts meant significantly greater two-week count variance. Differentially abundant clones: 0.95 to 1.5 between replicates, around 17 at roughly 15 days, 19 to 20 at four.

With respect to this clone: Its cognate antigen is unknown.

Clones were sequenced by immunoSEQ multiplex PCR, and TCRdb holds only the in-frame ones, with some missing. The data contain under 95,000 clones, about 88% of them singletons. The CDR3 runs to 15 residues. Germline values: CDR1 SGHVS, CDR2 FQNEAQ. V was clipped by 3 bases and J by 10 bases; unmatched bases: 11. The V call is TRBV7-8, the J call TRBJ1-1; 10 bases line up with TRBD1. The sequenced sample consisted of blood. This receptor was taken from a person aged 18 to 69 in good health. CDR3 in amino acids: CASSLGQGMTPSAFF. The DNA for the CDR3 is TGTGCCAGCAGCTTGGGACAGGGGATGACCCCGTCAGCTTTCTTT.